The 24 T cell receptor beta chains below all came from one sample that was sequenced in a study of T-cell memory formation after mild COVID-19. Via MiXCR, TCRdb re-called the 5' RACE reads, giving one row per CDR3 protein. The table lists about 110,000 distinct CDR3 sequences, roughly 12% of them singletons. The specimen was PBMCs or a T cell subset sorted from them (not recorded which). The receptors were sampled from an adult woman who had mild COVID-19 (a few samples of this study predate the infection). Cell type and time point are not known.

In its sample, this clonotype was seen a few times. The rearrangement links TRBV4-2 to TRBJ2-7; unclear D gene. The CDR3 contains 13 residues. V lost 4 bases to trimming and J lost 4 bases, with 11 bases between them. Germline lookup yields CDR1 LGHNA and CDR2 YNFKEQ. The CDR3 region has the DNA TGTGCCAGCAGCCCCGAAATGGTATACGAGCAGTACTTC. Its translation: CASSPEMVYEQYF.

This clonotype was counted at least ten times. The chain carries TRBV9 and TRBJ2-7; D gene unclear. CDR1 and CDR2 (germline): SGDLS, YYNGEE. Trimming took 0 bases from V and 2 from J, leaving 9 bases between them. The CDR3 spans 14 residues. This chain's CDR3 is CASSVAVLAYEQYF. DNA of the CDR3: TGTGCCAGCAGCGTAGCGGTCCTCGCCTACGAGCAGTACTTC.

This clonotype showed up just a few times. V gene TRBV7-9 combines with J gene TRBJ2-1, with D unresolved. The germline gives CDR1 SEHNR, CDR2 FQNEAQ (reference sequence). V dropped 6 bases and J dropped 5 bases, with 14 bases sitting between them. The CDR3 has 14 residues. CDR3 bases: TGTGCCAGCAGTAGGTATACACAGAACAATGAGCAGTTCTTC. Translation gives CASSRYTQNNEQFF. Looking up the rest from reference TRBV7-9 and TRBJ2-1 gives the full variable domain: DTGVSQNPRHKITKRGQNVTFRCDPISEHNRLYWYRQTLGQGPEFLTYFQNEAQLEKSRLLSDRFSAERPKGSFSTLEIQRTEQGDSAMYLCASSRYTQNNEQFFGPGTRLTVL.

Only a few counts were recorded for this clonotype. This rearrangement joins TRBV12-3 or TRBV12-4 to TRBJ2-2; the D gene is possibly TRBD2 (6 bases). V lost 1 base, J lost 4 bases, and 10 bases lay in between. This CDR3 is 15 amino acids long. CDR3 protein: CASSLVGSPTGELFF. For the CDR3, the DNA is TGTGCCAGCAGTTTAGTCGGGAGTCCCACCGGGGAGCTGTTTTTT.

The sample holds a few counts of this clonotype. The gene calls are TRBV6-1 and TRBJ1-2; no clear D. The CDR3 spans 16 residues. V was clipped by 3 bases and J by 3 bases, with 17 bases between them. Germline V lookup: CDR1 MNHNS, CDR2 SASEGT. For the CDR3, the DNA is TGTGCCAGCAGTGAGGCGGAGACCGGCGCCTACTATGGCTACACCTTC. It is translated as CASSEAETGAYYGYTF.

The chain joins TRBV10-3 to TRBJ2-3; TRBD2 matches at 8 bases. There are 17 residues in the CDR3. V shed 3 bases, J shed 0 bases, and the junction held 8 bases outside the gene matches. The germline CDR1 and CDR2 sequences are ENHRY and SYGVKD. CDR3 nucleotide sequence: TGTGCCATCAGTGAAGCGGGGGTCCGAACTAGCACAGATACGCAGTATTTT. Amino acids: CAISEAGVRTSTDTQYF.

This clonotype was found a few times. The CDR3: CASSLPATQYF. CDR3 DNA sequence: TGCGCCAGCAGTCTACCGGCAACGCAGTATTTT. V and J are TRBV23-1 and TRBJ2-3; no firm D call. TRBV23-1 is reported as an ORF; its role is uncertain. The CDR3 sequence is 11 residues long. Trimming shortened V by 4 bases and J by 9 bases, and 8 bases separated the two germline ends.

This clonotype was counted only a few times. J is TRBJ2-7 and V is TRBV29-1; D gene ambiguous. V dropped 7 bases and J dropped 7 bases, with 17 bases sitting between them. Germline CDR1 reads SQVTM; CDR2 reads ANQGSEA. The CDR3 is 12 residues long. CDR3 sequence: CSALLPFSEQYF. In DNA, the CDR3 is TGCAGCGCCCTCCTCCCGTTTTCGGAGCAGTACTTC.

This chain uses TRBV3-1 with TRBJ2-5; D is unclear. The CDR3 runs to 13 residues. The V end was cut by 0 bases, the J end by 1 base, with 3 bases between. In germline, CDR1 is LGHDT, CDR2 YNNKEL (reference sequence). CDR3 sequence (DNA): TGTGCCAGCAGCCAAGATCTCCAAGAGACCCAGTACTTC. Protein sequence: CASSQDLQETQYF.

This clonotype was observed a handful of times. The chain couples TRBV6-5 to TRBJ1-2, with a weak D call TRBD1 (5 bases). This CDR3 spans 17 amino acids. V shed 6 bases and J shed 4 bases, with 24 bases lying between them. Germline V gene lookup returns CDR1 MNHEY and CDR2 SVGAGI. CDR3: CASSSGSLGVWGYGYTF. The CDR3 DNA reads TGTGCCAGCAGCTCGGGCTCCTTGGGGGTTTGGGGCTATGGCTACACCTTC.

The rearrangement joins TRBV6-6 to TRBJ1-5; the D gene is possibly TRBD1 (5 bases). The CDR3 sequence is 14 residues long. V shed 8 bases and J shed 4 bases, with 15 bases lying between them. Germline lookup yields CDR1 MNHNY and CDR2 SVGAGI (reference sequence). The CDR3 sequence is CASFGGVGNQPQHF. The CDR3, as DNA: TGTGCCAGCTTTGGGGGTGTAGGGAATCAGCCCCAGCATTTT.

This clonotype showed up just a few times. The chain is built from TRBV6-5 and TRBJ2-4; D possibly matches TRBD1 or TRBD2 (6 bases each). Germline CDR1 MNHEY, CDR2 SVGAGI. This CDR3 spans 15 amino acids. The V and J ends lost 0 bases and 3 bases respectively, with 9 bases between them. CDR3 region: CASSYSGGGKNIQYF. In nucleotides, the CDR3 is TGTGCCAGCAGTTACTCGGGGGGCGGCAAAAACATTCAGTACTTC.

This clonotype was seen many times. CDR3 in amino acids: CSVDWGQFQETQYF. The CDR3 nucleotides read TGCAGCGTTGACTGGGGACAGTTCCAAGAGACCCAGTACTTC. The chain employs TRBV29-1 and TRBJ2-5; 7 bases align to TRBD1. The CDR3 runs to 14 residues. V dropped 3 bases and J dropped 1; count of bases not matched to a gene: 5. The germline V gene has CDR1 SQVTM and CDR2 ANQGSEA.

The rearrangement links TRBV12-3 or TRBV12-4 to TRBJ2-1; TRBD2 might be the D (6 bases). V gave up 5 bases and J gave up 0 bases, with 14 bases separating them. The CDR3 length is 16 residues. CDR3: CASSPLSGYSYNEQFF. Here the CDR3 DNA reads TGTGCCAGCAGTCCCCTCAGCGGGTACTCCTACAATGAGCAGTTCTTC.

This clonotype was detected only a few times. The V and J genes are TRBV7-9 and TRBJ2-1; D uncertain. The germline V and J ends were trimmed by 4 bases and 4 bases, with 17 bases remaining between them. The CDR3 has 16 residues. From germline, CDR1 is SEHNR and CDR2 FQNEAQ (reference sequence). CDR3 coding DNA: TGTGCCAGCAGCTCTCTCGGACCGCTGGTATACAATGAGCAGTTCTTC. Encoded protein: CASSSLGPLVYNEQFF.

This clonotype was seen a few times. CDR3 in amino acids: CASRGDLGPEAFF. The CDR3 DNA reads as TGTGCCAGCAGAGGGGATTTGGGCCCTGAAGCTTTCTTT. This chain joins TRBV12-3 or TRBV12-4 and TRBJ1-1, with D possibly being TRBD1 (5 bases). CDR3 length: 13 residues. Trimming took 6 bases from V and 6 from J, leaving 14 bases between them.

This clonotype was picked up a small number of times. The rearrangement uses TRBV18 and TRBJ2-4, with 8 positions matching TRBD2. After removal of 6 bases from V and 0 bases from J, the junction contained 10 bases not matched to a gene. The germline CDR1 and CDR2 sequences are KGHSH and LQKENI. The CDR3 covers 17 residues. The DNA of the CDR3 is TGTGCCAGCTCGCTAACTAGCGGAGAACTAGCCAAAAACATTCAGTACTTC. Translating it yields CASSLTSGELAKNIQYF.

The sample holds a few counts of this clonotype. The chain links TRBV4-1 to TRBJ1-2, with no clear D. The ends were cut back, 1 base at V and 3 bases at J, with 15 bases in the middle. The CDR3 is 16 amino acids. The germline V gene encodes CDR1 MGHRA and CDR2 YSYEKL. This CDR3 is CASSQAGPPDHYGYTF. The CDR3 coding sequence is TGCGCCAGCAGCCAAGCTGGGCCCCCGGATCACTATGGCTACACCTTC.

This clonotype has more than one count but fewer than ten. This rearrangement joins TRBV4-3 to TRBJ2-1; D perhaps matches TRBD1 (6 bases). The CDR3 has 15 residues. Trimming cost V 3 bases and J 7 bases, with 16 bases left between them. Germline V lookup: CDR1 LGHNA, CDR2 YSLEER. CDR3 residues: CASSQYNQGLNEQFF. CDR3 nucleotide sequence: TGCGCCAGCAGCCAGTACAACCAGGGGTTGAATGAGCAGTTCTTC.

At least ten counts were recorded for this clonotype. The V call is TRBV4-3, the J call TRBJ2-7, with 7 bases matching TRBD1. V was pared by 3 bases and J by 2 bases, with 7 bases of the junction left unmatched. This CDR3 region has 15 residues. Germline V lookup: CDR1 LGHNA, CDR2 YSLEER. The CDR3 DNA sequence: TGCGCCAGCAGCCAGACGACAGGGATGACCTACGAGCAGTACTTC. Its protein product is CASSQTTGMTYEQYF.

The chain uses TRBV29-1 and TRBJ2-7; D uncertain. Germline V gene lookup returns CDR1 SQVTM and CDR2 ANQGSEA. Trimming shortened V by 5 bases and J by 0 bases, and 8 bases separated the two germline ends. The CDR3 is made up of 12 amino acids. The CDR3 sequence: CSVSLNSYEQYF. CDR3 DNA sequence: TGCAGCGTTTCTTTGAACTCCTACGAGCAGTACTTC.

This clonotype was counted a few times. The chain employs TRBV7-9 and TRBJ2-2; D perhaps matches TRBD1 (6 bases). The CDR3 runs to 15 residues. The V and J ends lost 2 bases and 6 bases respectively, with 13 bases between them. Germline V gene data show CDR1 as SEHNR and CDR2 as FQNEAQ (reference sequence). CDR3 amino acids: CASSLPPQGSGELFF. CDR3 coding DNA: TGTGCCAGCAGCTTACCCCCACAGGGTTCCGGGGAGCTGTTTTTT.

The V and J genes are TRBV20-1 and TRBJ1-6; 10 bases are shared with TRBD1. CDR1 DFQATT and CDR2 SNEGSKA come from the germline V gene (reference sequence). The CDR3 is 14 residues long. V shed 3 bases, J shed 9 bases, and the junction held 5 bases outside the gene matches. CDR3 protein: CSASQGQGSSPLHF. CDR3 nucleotides: TGCAGTGCTAGTCAGGGACAGGGGAGTTCACCCCTCCACTTT.

The V gene is TRBV20-1, the J gene TRBJ2-7; the D is unclear. Trimming pared 6 bases from V and 0 bases from J, leaving 12 bases between. The CDR3 spans 13 residues. In germline, CDR1 is DFQATT, CDR2 SNEGSKA (reference sequence). CDR3 coding DNA: TGCAGTGCCAGACACGTTAGCTCCTACGAGCAGTACTTC. It translates to CSARHVSSYEQYF.